Below, one T cell receptor beta chain is given with its context. What it binds is unknown. The sample is drawn from a study of T-cell reconstitution after alpha-beta-depleted transplantation in children. Overall study results and limits: In some patients, recipient T cells and intrathymic progenitors surviving conditioning explained high day-60 diversity. Newly produced T cells mostly accounted for T-cell counts and diversity one year post-transplant.

The germline gives CDR1 SGHRS, CDR2 YFSETQ. V lost 1 base to trimming and J lost 4 bases; unmatched junction nucleotides: 4. CDR3 size: 14 residues. Unique molecular identifiers featured in how the TCRbeta library was prepared. TCRdb re-called the PCR reads through MiXCR, storing one row per CDR3 protein. This sample has 250,000 to 400,000 distinct CDR3 sequences, with 23% found just once. This chain links TRBV5-1 with TRBJ1-1; 7 positions match TRBD1. This sequence was found in a male patient between 10 and 17 years old who had a stem cell transplant for acute lymphoblastic leukemia, so the T cells may come from the graft donor. Sequencing used PBMCs, mostly from graft donor cells, obtained 180 days after TCRalphabeta/CD19-depleted stem cell transplant. CDR3 sequence: CASSLLSGGTEAFF. The CDR3 region has the DNA TGCGCCAGCAGCTTGTTATCAGGGGGCACTGAAGCTTTCTTT.